Below are 30 T cell receptor beta chains sequenced from a single sample in a study of early stage breast cancer tumors. This table comes from immunoSEQ multiplex PCR, and its TCRdb copy is limited to in-frame clones, with some not included. This sample has approximately 52,000 clones; roughly four fifths occur once, and the top ten carry more than 1.1%. Sequenced: blood. The origin of the receptors is a person between 50 and 60 years old with breast cancer.

This clone was counted between two and nine times. The V gene is TRBV7-3, the J gene TRBJ2-1; TRBD2 matches 9 bases. This CDR3 contains 15 residues. Looked up from germline, CDR1 is SGHTA and CDR2 is FQGTGA. The V and J ends lost 5 bases and 8 bases, in that order; junction bases with no gene match: 10. This chain's CDR3 is CASSPRGTSSHEQFF. CDR3 nucleotide sequence: TGTGCCAGCAGCCCCCGGGGGACTAGCAGCCATGAGCAGTTCTTC.

The V call is TRBV6-5, the J call TRBJ1-5, with TRBD1 matching over 7 bases. The CDR3 runs to 15 residues. With V trimmed by 4 bases and J by 9 bases, 12 bases remained unmatched. Germline-derived CDR1 and CDR2 are MNHEY and SVGAGI. CDR3 coding DNA: TGTGCCAGCAGTTTAGGACAGGCCCGTCGGTGGCCCCAGCATTTT. Protein sequence: CASSLGQARRWPQHF.

The chain is built from TRBV23-1 and TRBJ2-1, with unresolved D. TRBV23-1 is an open reading frame whose function is uncertain. This CDR3 has 13 amino acids. Trimming cost V 0 bases and J 4 bases, with 4 bases left between them. CDR3 sequence: CASSQSFYNEQFF. The CDR3 bases are TGCGCCAGCAGTCAATCCTTTTACAATGAGCAGTTCTTC.

The sample holds one count of this clone. The chain uses TRBV20-1 and TRBJ2-7; possible D gene TRBD1, 6 bases. The V gene's germline CDR1 is DFQATT and CDR2 SNEGSKA (reference sequence). CDR3 length: 11 residues. Trimming took off 1 base at V and 7 bases at J, with 8 bases between the two ends. The CDR3 DNA is TGCAGTGCTAGAGGCCAGGGGGAGCAGTACTTC. It specifies CSARGQGEQYF.

The chain combines TRBV4-3 with TRBJ2-1; a weak D match, TRBD2 (8 bases). Trimming shortened V by 0 bases and J by 9 bases, and 21 bases separated the two germline ends. The CDR3 runs to 17 residues. Germline CDR1 reads LGHNA; CDR2 reads YSLEER. The CDR3 sequence is CASSQEFGVAGTAEQFF. CDR3 nucleotide sequence: TGCGCCAGCAGCCAAGAATTCGGCGTAGCGGGGACAGCTGAGCAGTTCTTC.

V is TRBV18 and J is TRBJ2-3; the match to TRBD1 covers 7 bases. Trimming removed 3 bases from V and 4 bases from J; junction bases left unmatched: 1. The germline CDR1 and CDR2 sequences are KGHSH and LQKENI. CDR3 size: 13 residues. The CDR3 DNA follows: TGTGCCAGCTCACCTACAGGGGCAGATACGCAGTATTTT. Amino acids: CASSPTGADTQYF.

V usage is TRBV5-1 and J usage is TRBJ2-3; the match to TRBD2 covers 7 bases. The CDR3 is 17 residues long. Per germline, CDR1 SGHRS and CDR2 YFSETQ. V was pared by 3 bases and J by 4 bases, with 14 bases of the junction left unmatched. Written as DNA, the CDR3 is TGCGCCAGCAGCTACCTGCGGGGGACCCGGGGTTCAGATACGCAGTATTTT. Amino acids: CASSYLRGTRGSDTQYF.

The table lists this clone with a count of one. This rearrangement joins TRBV30 to TRBJ1-5, with D unclear. CDR3 size: 13 residues. V shed 2 bases and J shed 2 bases, with 7 bases lying between them. Germline lookup yields CDR1 GTSNPN and CDR2 SVGIG (reference sequence). CDR3 loop: CAWSSAGNQPQHF. In nucleotides, the CDR3 is TGTGCCTGGAGTTCGGCTGGCAATCAGCCCCAGCATTTT.

The V and J genes are TRBV6-1 and TRBJ2-7; 10 positions match TRBD1. V lost 2 bases to trimming and J lost 4 bases; unmatched junction nucleotides: 8. The V gene's germline CDR1 is MNHNS and CDR2 SASEGT. This CDR3 is 16 amino acids long. The CDR3 is CASSEHLGQGLYEQYF. CDR3 coding DNA: TGTGCCAGCAGTGAACACCTGGGACAGGGGTTGTACGAGCAGTACTTC.

The J gene is TRBJ1-1, the V gene TRBV7-3, with D perhaps matching TRBD1 (6 bases). Germline V gene data show CDR1 as SGHTA and CDR2 as FQGTGA. V was pared by 5 bases and J by 6 bases, with 16 bases between. This CDR3 spans 14 amino acids. Here the CDR3 DNA reads TGTGCCAGCAGCCGACGCTCAGGGGAGTCTGAAGCTTTCTTT. Its translation is CASSRRSGESEAFF.

The J gene is TRBJ2-1, the V gene TRBV29-1; a possible D gene is TRBD1 (6 bases). The V end was cut by 7 bases, the J end by 3 bases, with 19 bases between. The germline V gene has CDR1 SQVTM and CDR2 ANQGSEA. There are 15 residues in the CDR3. The CDR3 reads CSGQGPPNLYNEQFF. The DNA of the CDR3 is TGCAGCGGTCAGGGGCCGCCTAATCTCTACAATGAGCAGTTCTTC.

V is TRBV6-5 and J is TRBJ1-1, with 8 bases aligning to TRBD1. Germline V gives CDR1 MNHEY, CDR2 SVGAGI. The CDR3 loop spans 14 amino acids. Trimming removed 4 bases from V and 0 bases from J; junction bases left unmatched: 1. CDR3: CASSLQGVNTEAFF. The DNA for the CDR3 is TGTGCCAGCAGTTTACAGGGGGTGAACACTGAAGCTTTCTTT.

This clone was seen a few times. V and J are TRBV5-1 and TRBJ1-5, with a possible D match to TRBD1 (5 bases). Trimming removed 4 bases from V and 3 bases from J, with 17 bases in between. The CDR3 covers 16 residues. The germline V gene has CDR1 SGHRS and CDR2 YFSETQ. CDR3 region: CASSPGEGVLNQPQHF. CDR3 nucleotide sequence: TGCGCCAGCAGCCCCGGTGAAGGGGTACTCAATCAGCCCCAGCATTTT.

This sequence joins TRBV5-4 and TRBJ2-5; TRBD1 aligns across 9 bases. CDR3 size: 15 residues. J gave up 1 base and V 2 bases, and 3 bases lay outside the gene matches. Germline values: CDR1 SGHNT, CDR2 YYREEE (reference sequence). The CDR3 here is CASSLPDRGQETQYF. The CDR3 nucleotides read TGTGCCAGCAGCTTACCGGACAGGGGCCAAGAGACCCAGTACTTC.

This CDR3 is CASSVWDGPYEQYF. The CDR3 coding sequence is TGTGCCAGCAGCGTATGGGACGGTCCCTACGAGCAGTACTTC. The chain recombines TRBV7-2 with TRBJ2-7; the D call may be TRBD1 or TRBD2 (5 bases each). Trimming removed 5 bases at V and 2 bases at J, with 13 bases between. The CDR3 length is 14 residues. From germline, CDR1 is SGHTA and CDR2 FQGNSA.

This clone was found once. V usage is TRBV14 and J usage is TRBJ2-7, with D unclear. There are 14 residues in the CDR3. V lost 1 base, J lost 7 bases, and 14 bases lay in between. Germline V gene sequence: CDR1 SGHDN, CDR2 FVKESK. The CDR3 loop is CASSQGTLRLEQYF. The CDR3 bases are TGTGCCAGCAGCCAAGGGACGCTACGTTTAGAGCAGTACTTC.

V usage is TRBV5-4 and J usage is TRBJ2-5; D not certain. V shed 4 bases and J shed 5 bases, with 18 bases lying between them. CDR3 length equals 15 residues. Per germline, CDR1 SGHNT and CDR2 YYREEE (reference sequence). CDR3 residues: CASSPSTSGLETQYF. Here the CDR3 DNA reads TGTGCCAGCAGCCCATCAACGTCGGGTCTTGAGACCCAGTACTTC.

This chain links TRBV14 with TRBJ1-3; D ambiguous. The germline CDR1 and CDR2 sequences are SGHDN and FVKESK. There are 15 residues in the CDR3. Trimming cost V 1 base and J 0 bases, with 7 bases left between them. Here the CDR3 DNA reads TGTGCCAGCAGCCAAGTCCAGCTCTCTGGAAACACCATATATTTT. Translating gives CASSQVQLSGNTIYF.

This clone occurred a few times. The chain links TRBV2 to TRBJ2-2; a possible D gene is TRBD1 (6 bases). This CDR3 has 12 amino acids. Between the trimmed V and J ends, which lost 6 bases and 8 bases, there was a span of 10 bases. Germline assignment: CDR1 SNHLY and CDR2 FYNNEI. CDR3 amino acids: CASSQGKGELFF. CDR3 DNA sequence: TGTGCCAGCAGCCAGGGGAAGGGGGAGCTGTTTTTT.

The V and J genes are TRBV2 and TRBJ2-1; D unclear. The CDR3 sequence is 20 residues long. CDR1 and CDR2 (germline): SNHLY, FYNNEI. V was clipped by 3 bases and J by 0 bases, with 24 bases between them. The CDR3 bases are TGTGCCAGCAGTGACCCTCGGTCCCCTTTGCAATTAAGCTCCTACAATGAGCAGTTCTTC. Encoded protein: CASSDPRSPLQLSSYNEQFF.

This chain links TRBV4-3 with TRBJ2-1; D gene unclear. The germline V gene encodes CDR1 LGHNA and CDR2 YSLEER. The CDR3 loop spans 14 amino acids. Trimming took off 1 base at V and 5 bases at J, with 9 bases between the two ends. Written as DNA, the CDR3 is TGCGCCAGCAGCCAAGCGTCAGGTAACAATGAGCAGTTCTTC. As protein: CASSQASGNNEQFF.

The V and J genes are TRBV29-1 and TRBJ2-1; 12 bases align to TRBD1. The CDR3 is 17 amino acids. The germline gives CDR1 SQVTM, CDR2 ANQGSEA. The V and J ends lost 0 bases and 2 bases, in that order; junction bases with no gene match: 5. The CDR3 DNA reads TGCAGCGTTGAAGATCCCCGGGACAGGGGGCCCTACAATGAGCAGTTCTTC. It yields the protein CSVEDPRDRGPYNEQFF.

CDR3 in amino acids: CASSLLGAAGNTIYF. The CDR3 bases are TGTGCCAGCAGTTTACTGGGGGCTGCTGGAAACACCATATATTTT. This rearrangement joins TRBV28 to TRBJ1-3, with a tentative D call TRBD1 (6 bases). Germline CDR1 is MDHEN and CDR2 is SYDVKM. This CDR3 spans 15 amino acids. Trimming left V 2 bases short and J 2 bases short, with 10 bases between.

The chain couples TRBV23-1 to TRBJ1-6, with D possibly being TRBD1 (5 bases). TRBV23-1 is an open reading frame whose function is uncertain. The CDR3 spans 18 residues. V was shortened by 9 bases and J by 6 bases, with 27 bases between the two germline ends. The CDR3 sequence is CARGGADLRQIRNSPLHF. In nucleotides, the CDR3 is TGCGCCAGGGGAGGGGCGGACTTGAGACAGATACGTAATTCACCCCTCCACTTT.

The chain is built from TRBV7-8 and TRBJ2-7; TRBD2 matches 8 bases. Germline V gives CDR1 SGHVS, CDR2 FQNEAQ. Trimming cost V 4 bases and J 7 bases; bases outside gene matches: 30. CDR3 length equals 21 residues. The CDR3 here is CASSWPILAGGRHSSSREQYF. The CDR3 DNA reads as TGTGCCAGCAGCTGGCCGATTCTCGCGGGAGGCCGTCACTCATCTTCTAGGGAGCAGTACTTC.

This clone was observed a handful of times. This sequence joins TRBV4-2 and TRBJ2-7, with 8 bases identical to TRBD2. In germline, CDR1 is LGHNA, CDR2 YNFKEQ. V was pared by 2 bases and J by 1 base, with 10 bases of the junction left unmatched. The CDR3 is made up of 17 amino acids. The DNA of the CDR3 is TGTGCCAGCAGCCAACGTCAGCAGCGGGGGCCTTCCTACGAGCAGTACTTC. Translated, it gives CASSQRQQRGPSYEQYF.

The chain recombines TRBV5-6 with TRBJ2-2; tentatively, D is TRBD1 (6 bases). The ends were cut back, 6 bases at V and 1 base at J, with 16 bases in the middle. The CDR3 is made up of 16 amino acids. In germline, CDR1 is SGHDT, CDR2 YYEEEE. CDR3 sequence: CASISGARRNTGELFF. As DNA, the CDR3 is TGTGCCAGCATCTCAGGGGCACGAAGGAACACCGGGGAGCTGTTTTTT. Full variable domain (rest looked up from reference TRBV5-6 and TRBJ2-2): DAGVTQSPTHLIKTRGQQVTLRCSPKSGHDTVSWYQQALGQGPQFIFQYYEEEERQRGNFPDRFSGHQFPNYSSELNVNALLLGDSALYLCASISGARRNTGELFFGEGSRLTVL.

This rearrangement joins TRBV5-1 to TRBJ1-5; TRBD1 aligns across 9 bases. The CDR3 runs 15 residues. Trimming cost V 0 bases and J 3 bases; bases outside gene matches: 1. From germline, CDR1 is SGHRS and CDR2 YFSETQ. CDR3 coding DNA: TGCGCCAGCAGCTTGGGGACAGGGGTCAATCAGCCCCAGCATTTT. This translates into CASSLGTGVNQPQHF.

The chain links TRBV29-1 to TRBJ2-7; D is possibly TRBD1 (5 bases). Looked up from germline, CDR1 is SQVTM and CDR2 is ANQGSEA. CDR3 size: 15 residues. The V gene lost 4 bases and the J gene lost 6 bases, with 22 bases spanning the gap. The CDR3 coding sequence is TGCAGCGTTGTTTCCCCCGACAGCCAGTCTCTCGAGCAGTACTTC. This gives the protein CSVVSPDSQSLEQYF.

The J gene is TRBJ2-5, the V gene TRBV28; 9 bases agree with TRBD1. The V gene end was trimmed by 11 bases and the J gene end by 4 bases; junction bases not matched to a gene: 8. CDR1 MDHEN and CDR2 SYDVKM come from the germline V gene. This CDR3 is built from 13 residues. Here the CDR3 DNA reads TGTGCCGTATCGGGGACAGGGAGAGAGACCCAGTACTTC. As protein: CAVSGTGRETQYF.